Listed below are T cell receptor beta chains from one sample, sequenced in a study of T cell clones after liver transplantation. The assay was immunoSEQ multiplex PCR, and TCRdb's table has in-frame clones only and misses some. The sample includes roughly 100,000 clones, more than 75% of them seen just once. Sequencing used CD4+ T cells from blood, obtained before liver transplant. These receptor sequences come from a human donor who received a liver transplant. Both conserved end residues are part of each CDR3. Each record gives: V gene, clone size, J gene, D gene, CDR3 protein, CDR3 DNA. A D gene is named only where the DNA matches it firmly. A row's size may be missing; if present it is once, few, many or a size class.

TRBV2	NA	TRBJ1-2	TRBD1	CASDRVPFGNYGYTF	TGTGCCAGCGACAGGGTGCCCTTCGGTAACTATGGCTACACCTTC
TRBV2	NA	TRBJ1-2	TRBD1	CASTRTGYNYGYTF	TGTGCCAGCACCAGGACAGGCTATAACTATGGCTACACCTTC
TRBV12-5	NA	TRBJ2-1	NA	CASGLVSGNEQFF	TGTGCTAGTGGTTTGGTATCGGGCAATGAGCAGTTCTTC
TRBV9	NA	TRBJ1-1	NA	CASSARDLMNTEAFF	TGTGCCAGCAGCGCCCGGGACCTCATGAACACTGAAGCTTTCTTT
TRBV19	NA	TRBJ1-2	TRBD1	CASSIPGTGLSGYTF	TGTGCCAGTAGTATACCCGGGACAGGGCTCTCCGGCTACACCTTC
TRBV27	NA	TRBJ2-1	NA	CASSKGGREQFF	TGTGCCAGCAGCAAGGGGGGTCGGGAGCAGTTCTTC
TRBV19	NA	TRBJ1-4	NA	CASSIEGLTNEKLFF	TGTGCCAGTAGTATTGAGGGCTTGACTAATGAAAAACTGTTTTTT
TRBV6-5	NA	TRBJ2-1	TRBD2	CASSFRTSGGYNEQFF	TGTGCCAGCAGTTTCCGGACTAGCGGGGGGTACAATGAGCAGTTCTTC
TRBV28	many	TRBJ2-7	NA	CASQRGVEQYF	TGTGCCAGCCAGAGGGGGGTCGAGCAGTACTTC
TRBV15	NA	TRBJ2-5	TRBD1	CATSRDSGQGRRETQYF	TGTGCCACCAGCAGAGATTCGGGACAGGGTAGAAGGGAGACCCAGTACTTC
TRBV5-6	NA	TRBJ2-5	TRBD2	CASSSGLAGGETQYF	TGTGCCAGCAGCTCGGGACTAGCGGGAGGAGAGACCCAGTACTTC
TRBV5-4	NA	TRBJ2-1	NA	CASSLALDHEQFF	TGTGCCAGCAGCTTGGCCCTAGACCATGAGCAGTTCTTC
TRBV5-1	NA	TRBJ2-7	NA	CASSSWVQAGEQYF	TGCGCCAGCAGCTCGTGGGTGCAGGCGGGCGAGCAGTACTTC
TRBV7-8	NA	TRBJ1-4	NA	CASSFGGTNEKLFF	TGTGCCAGCAGCTTTGGGGGGACTAATGAAAAACTGTTTTTT
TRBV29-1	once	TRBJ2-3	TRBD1	CSARQGSTDTQYF	TGCAGCGCAAGACAGGGAAGCACAGATACGCAGTATTTT
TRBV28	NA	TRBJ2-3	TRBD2	CASTTPYGLAGTTDTQYF	TGTGCCAGCACGACCCCCTACGGGCTAGCGGGGACCACAGATACGCAGTATTTT
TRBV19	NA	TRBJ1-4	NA	CASTSQPGPNEKLFF	TGTGCCAGTACATCGCAACCCGGGCCTAATGAAAAACTGTTTTTT
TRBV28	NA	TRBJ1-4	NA	CASSSGFATNEKLFF	TGTGCCAGCTCATCAGGGTTTGCAACTAATGAAAAACTGTTTTTT
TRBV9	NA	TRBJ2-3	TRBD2	CASSVDAGVSTDTQYF	TGTGCCAGCAGCGTAGATGCGGGGGTTAGCACAGATACGCAGTATTTT
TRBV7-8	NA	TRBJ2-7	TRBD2	CASSWGLAGGLSYEQYF	TGTGCCAGCAGCTGGGGACTAGCGGGAGGACTTTCCTACGAGCAGTACTTC
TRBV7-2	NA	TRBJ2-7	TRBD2	CASSLSGGAQLPGFYEQYF	TGTGCCAGCAGCCTTTCGGGGGGGGCCCAGCTACCCGGTTTTTACGAGCAGTACTTC
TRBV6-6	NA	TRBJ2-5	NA	CASTHDGQGTQYF	TGTGCCAGCACCCACGACGGCCAAGGTACCCAGTACTTC
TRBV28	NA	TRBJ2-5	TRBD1	CASSSPGQGARETQYF	TGTGCCAGCAGTTCTCCGGGACAGGGGGCAAGAGAGACCCAGTACTTC
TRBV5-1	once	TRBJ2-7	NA	CASSPGGGGEREQYF	TGCGCCAGCAGCCCGGGTGGAGGGGGAGAGCGCGAGCAGTACTTC
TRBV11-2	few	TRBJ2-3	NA	CASTYSGLTQYF	TGTGCCAGCACCTACTCTGGACTTACGCAGTATTTT
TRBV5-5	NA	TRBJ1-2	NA	CASNERDREAYGYTF	TGTGCCAGCAACGAAAGGGACCGAGAAGCTTATGGCTACACCTTC
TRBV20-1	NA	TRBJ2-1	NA	CSATKLYEQFF	TGCAGTGCCACGAAGCTGTATGAGCAGTTCTTC
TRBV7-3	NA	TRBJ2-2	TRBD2	CASSLIAGGPTGELFF	TGTGCCAGCAGCTTAATAGCGGGAGGGCCGACCGGGGAGCTGTTTTTT
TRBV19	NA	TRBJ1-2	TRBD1	CASTYRGGSYGYTF	TGTGCCAGTACCTACAGGGGAGGTAGCTATGGCTACACCTTC
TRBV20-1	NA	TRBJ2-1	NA	CSARRSNEQFF	TGCAGTGCTCGGAGAAGCAATGAGCAGTTCTTC
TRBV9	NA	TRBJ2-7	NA	CASSARLQGNEQYF	TGTGCCAGCAGCGCTAGATTGCAGGGGAACGAGCAGTACTTC
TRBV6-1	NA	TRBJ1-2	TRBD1	CASSESGGTGVGYTF	TGTGCCAGCAGTGAATCTGGTGGGACAGGGGTTGGCTACACCTTC
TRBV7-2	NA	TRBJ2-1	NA	CASSSPRASEQFF	TGTGCCAGCAGCTCCCCCCGAGCCAGCGAGCAGTTCTTC
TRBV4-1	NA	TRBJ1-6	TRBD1	CASSQPPGQSSYNSPLHF	TGCGCCAGCAGCCAACCCCCGGGACAGAGCTCCTATAATTCACCCCTCCACTTT
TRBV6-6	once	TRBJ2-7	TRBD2	CATRGDSYEQYF	TGTGCCACCCGGGGGGACTCCTACGAGCAGTACTTC
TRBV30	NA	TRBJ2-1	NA	CAWQTGPNNEQFF	TGTGCCTGGCAAACTGGACCGAACAATGAGCAGTTCTTC
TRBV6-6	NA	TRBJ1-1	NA	CASSRGAEAFF	TGTGCCAGCAGCCGCGGGGCTGAAGCTTTCTTT
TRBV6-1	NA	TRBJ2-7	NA	CASSGLQGYEQYF	TGTGCCAGCAGCGGTTTACAGGGCTACGAGCAGTACTTC
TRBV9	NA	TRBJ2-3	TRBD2	CASSLQGGGLVSDTQYF	TGTGCCAGCAGCTTACAAGGCGGGGGACTAGTCTCAGATACGCAGTATTTT
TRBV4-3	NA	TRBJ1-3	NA	CASSQEGRVWGAGNTIYF	TGCGCCAGCAGCCAAGAGGGGAGGGTTTGGGGCGCCGGAAACACCATATATTTT
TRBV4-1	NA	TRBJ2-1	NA	CASSQDFKGGPTYNEQFF	TGCGCCAGCAGCCAAGATTTTAAGGGGGGCCCCACCTACAATGAGCAGTTCTTC
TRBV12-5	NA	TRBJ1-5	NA	CASGLEAGGNQPQHF	TGTGCTAGTGGTTTGGAGGCAGGGGGCAATCAGCCCCAGCATTTT
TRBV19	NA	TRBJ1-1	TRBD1	CASTRTGYNTEAFF	TGTGCCAGTACCCGGACAGGGTACAACACTGAAGCTTTCTTT
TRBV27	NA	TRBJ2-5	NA	CASSWKKGGSETQYF	TGTGCCAGCAGTTGGAAAAAGGGGGGGTCGGAGACCCAGTACTTC
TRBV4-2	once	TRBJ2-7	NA	CASSQDPGGAYEQYF	TGTGCCAGCAGCCAAGACCCTGGGGGAGCGTACGAGCAGTACTTC
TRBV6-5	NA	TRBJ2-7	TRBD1	CASSYTGQGSYEQYF	TGTGCCAGCAGTTACACAGGACAGGGATCCTACGAGCAGTACTTC
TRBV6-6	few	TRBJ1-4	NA	CASLGGGIEKLFF	TGTGCCAGCCTAGGAGGGGGGATTGAAAAACTGTTTTTT
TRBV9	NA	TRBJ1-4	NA	CASSSSGINEKLFF	TGTGCCAGCAGCAGCAGCGGAATTAATGAAAAACTGTTTTTT
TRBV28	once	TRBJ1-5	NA	CASSLGLNSNQPQHF	TGTGCCAGCAGTTTAGGGTTAAATAGCAATCAGCCCCAGCATTTT
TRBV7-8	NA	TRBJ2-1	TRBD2	CASSLRTSGARDEQFF	TGTGCCAGCAGCCTTAGGACTAGCGGGGCTCGGGATGAGCAGTTCTTC
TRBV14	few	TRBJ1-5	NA	CASSISDRSSNQPQHF	TGTGCCAGCAGCATAAGCGACAGATCGAGCAATCAGCCCCAGCATTTT
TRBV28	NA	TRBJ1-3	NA	CASGGPGGSGNTIYF	TGTGCCAGCGGAGGTCCAGGTGGTTCTGGAAACACCATATATTTT
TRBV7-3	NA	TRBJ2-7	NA	CASSPQSGGSREQYF	TGTGCCAGCAGCCCCCAGTCAGGGGGGTCTCGGGAGCAGTACTTC